The rows below give T cell receptor beta chains drawn from one sample of a study of fetal regulatory T cell absence and autoimmunity. The data were produced by immunoSEQ multiplex PCR, yet TCRdb's version contains in-frame clones alone and is incomplete. The top ten hold 2% of the sample, which has some 87,000 clones, approximately 79% seen once. Sequencing was carried out using pancreas tissue. The receptors come from a male donor with IPEX syndrome. CDR3s include the opening cysteine and the closing phenylalanine or tryptophan. The D gene is left open where the match is weak. Only some rows state a clone size, as once, few, many or a class for expanded clones.

clone size	J gene	D gene	V gene	CDR3 DNA	CDR3 protein
.	TRBJ2-2	.	TRBV11-3	TGTGCCAGCACCCCCGCGAACACCGGGGAGCTGTTTTTT	CASTPANTGELFF
.	TRBJ2-2	.	TRBV4-1	TGCGCCAGCAGCCACGCGAACACCGGGGAGCTGTTTTTT	CASSHANTGELFF
.	TRBJ2-6	.	TRBV4-1	TGCGCCAGCAGCCAAGTCGGCAGTGCTGGGGCCAACGTCCTGACTTTC	CASSQVGSAGANVLTF
.	TRBJ2-6	.	TRBV10-2	TGCGCCAGCGGGAAGGGGGAGCCTGGGGCCAACGTCCTGACTTTC	CASGKGEPGANVLTF
few	TRBJ2-7	.	TRBV6-6	TGTGCCAGCAGTTACCCACAGGGGAGGGAGCAGTACTTC	CASSYPQGREQYF
.	TRBJ2-1	TRBD1	TRBV29-1	TGCAGCGTTGAACTACAGGGGGCCCGGCTCGTCATTGAGCAGTTCTTC	CSVELQGARLVIEQFF
.	TRBJ2-1	.	TRBV6-1	TGTGCCAGCAGTGAAGCGCTCGGCAGGGGCTTCTCCTACAATGAGCAGTTCTTC	CASSEALGRGFSYNEQFF
few	TRBJ2-7	.	TRBV5-1	TGCGCCAGCAGTTTGGGATTCTCCTACGAGCAGTACTTC	CASSLGFSYEQYF
.	TRBJ1-2	.	TRBV6-6	TGTGCCAGCGGAAAACAGGGCCAGTTC	CASGKQGQF
.	TRBJ2-2	.	TRBV4-1	TGCGCCAGCAGCCCAAGCACCGGGGAGCTGTTTTTT	CASSPSTGELFF
.	TRBJ2-6	.	TRBV5-4	TGTGCCAGCAGCTTGAGAACATCTGGGGCCAACGTCCTGACTTTC	CASSLRTSGANVLTF
.	TRBJ2-1	.	TRBV5-4	TGTGCCAGCAGGCAGGGAAATGAGCAGTTCTTC	CASRQGNEQFF
.	TRBJ2-7	.	TRBV5-5	TGTGCCAGCAGTCCCCCGGGGCGGGACGAGCAGTACTTC	CASSPPGRDEQYF
.	TRBJ2-7	TRBD2	TRBV6-6	TGTGCCAGCAGTTACTCGATAGGGAGGGGAGACGAGCAGTACTTC	CASSYSIGRGDEQYF
.	TRBJ1-1	.	TRBV12-5	TGTGCTAGTGGTTTTCAGGGAATGAACACTGAAGCTTTCTTT	CASGFQGMNTEAFF
.	TRBJ1-5	TRBD1	TRBV5-8	TGTGCCAGCAGCTTGCTGGGCGGACAGGTTAGCAATCAGCCCCAGCATTTT	CASSLLGGQVSNQPQHF
.	TRBJ2-3	.	TRBV6-5	TGTGCCAGCAGTCCTAGTCCAGATACGCAGTATTTT	CASSPSPDTQYF
few	TRBJ2-7	TRBD2	TRBV5-8	TGTGCCAGCAGCTTGGTCCGACTAGCGGGAGGATGGGAGCAGTACTTC	CASSLVRLAGGWEQYF
once	TRBJ2-5	.	TRBV19	TGTGCCAGTAGCCCTAGAGCGGGCCGCTTCCAAGAGACCCAGTACTTC	CASSPRAGRFQETQYF
.	TRBJ1-1	.	TRBV6-5	TGTGCCAGCAGCCGATCGACCATGAACACTGAAGCTTTCTTT	CASSRSTMNTEAFF
.	TRBJ1-3	.	TRBV18	TGTGCCAGCTCAAGTTTGTCCGCCTCTGGAAACACCATATATTTT	CASSSLSASGNTIYF
.	TRBJ2-3	.	TRBV10-3	TGTGCCATCAGTGAGACGACAGATACGCAGTATTTT	CAISETTDTQYF
.	TRBJ2-3	.	TRBV13	TGTGCCAGCAGCCTCCTAATCCGGGACAGCACAGATACGCAGTATTTT	CASSLLIRDSTDTQYF
.	TRBJ2-2	.	TRBV13	TGTGCCAGCAGCTTCGGGACCCCCGGGGAGCTGTTTTTT	CASSFGTPGELFF
.	TRBJ2-1	TRBD2	TRBV5-1	TGCGCCAGCAGCTTGCGGGGCAATAGACTAGCGGACAATGAGCAGTTCTTC	CASSLRGNRLADNEQFF
once	TRBJ1-3	TRBD1	TRBV4-3	TGCGCCAGCAGCCAAGTGGACAGGGCATTGAACACCATATATTTT	CASSQVDRALNTIYF
few	TRBJ1-2	.	TRBV7-6	TGTGCCAGCAGTCCCCGGCGGGACCGAGCTAACTATGGCTACACCTTC	CASSPRRDRANYGYTF
.	TRBJ1-5	TRBD1	TRBV10-3	TGTGCCATCAGTGAATTAGCAGGGGGTCAGCCCCAGCATTTT	CAISELAGGQPQHF
.	TRBJ2-1	TRBD2	TRBV5-4	TGTGCCAGCAGCTGGACTAGCGGGGACTACAATGAGCAGTTCTTC	CASSWTSGDYNEQFF
.	TRBJ1-2	TRBD1	TRBV5-1	TGCGCCAGCAGCACCGACAGGGGGTCCTATGGCTACACCTTC	CASSTDRGSYGYTF
once	TRBJ2-7	.	TRBV10-2	TGCGCCAGCAGTGAGAAAAGGGCTTACGAGCAGTACTTC	CASSEKRAYEQYF
once	TRBJ2-1	.	TRBV5-6	TGTGCCAGCAGCTCCGACAAGGCGAGTGAGCAGTTCTTC	CASSSDKASEQFF
.	TRBJ2-3	.	TRBV9	TGTGCCAGCAGCGAGGGGGGCCAAGATACGCAGTATTTT	CASSEGGQDTQYF
.	TRBJ2-1	.	TRBV30	TGTGCCTGGAGTCACCGGGACTGGTTCTACAATGAGCAGTTCTTC	CAWSHRDWFYNEQFF
.	TRBJ2-7	TRBD2	TRBV7-8	TGTGCCAGCAGCCCTAGCGGGGGGGAGGAGCAGTACTTC	CASSPSGGEEQYF
.	TRBJ1-2	.	TRBV10-3	TGTGCCATCAGTGAGGGGGGACGGAGTAACTATGGCTACACCTTC	CAISEGGRSNYGYTF
few	TRBJ1-2	.	TRBV6-5	TGTGCCAGCAGTGGCCCAGGGTACTATGGCTACACCTTC	CASSGPGYYGYTF
once	TRBJ2-7	.	TRBV11-2	TGTGCCAGCAGCTTGGGACACGACTACGAGCAGTACTTC	CASSLGHDYEQYF
.	TRBJ1-1	.	TRBV7-8	TGTGCCAGCAGCCACGGGGGGCTCATGAACACTGAAGCTTTCTTT	CASSHGGLMNTEAFF
.	TRBJ1-1	.	TRBV25-1	TGTGCCAGCGGGGGGGAGGTTGAAGCTTTCTTT	CASGGEVEAFF
.	TRBJ2-1	TRBD2	TRBV29-1	TGCAGCGTTGAAGAGGGGACTAGCGGGGGGGCCAATGAGCAGTTCTTC	CSVEEGTSGGANEQFF
.	TRBJ2-3	TRBD1	TRBV6-5	TGTGCCAGCAGTCCGGGACAGGGGCCAGATACGCAGTATTTT	CASSPGQGPDTQYF